The rows below give T cell receptor beta chains drawn from one sample of a study of blood T cell repertoires in COVID-19. The protocol was immunoSEQ multiplex PCR, while the TCRdb copy is restricted to in-frame clones and leaves out a portion. The data hold under 200,000 clones, with roughly nine tenths observed a single time. Material: peripheral blood. These receptors were collected from a man aged 55-75 years with active or convalescent COVID-19. CDR3s include the opening cysteine and the closing phenylalanine or tryptophan. A D gene is named only where the DNA matches it firmly. Size is omitted from some rows. Given values are once, few, many or a class for expanded clones.

>-|TRBJ1-2|TRBV19|-
CASSPGGASNYGYTF
TGTGCCAGTAGCCCTGGTGGGGCCAGTAACTATGGCTACACCTTC
>-|TRBJ2-2|TRBV10-3|-
CAIGRENTGELFF
TGTGCCATCGGGCGAGAGAACACCGGGGAGCTGTTTTTT
>-|TRBJ2-7|TRBV27|-
CASSLMRHSSYEQYF
TGTGCCAGCAGTTTAATGAGACATTCCTCCTACGAGCAGTACTTC
>TRBD1|TRBJ2-7|TRBV7-6|-
CASSSGQGDEQYF
TGTGCCAGCAGTTCCGGACAGGGGGACGAGCAGTACTTC
>TRBD1|TRBJ1-1|TRBV5-1|-
CASRRGTENTEAFF
TGCGCCAGCAGACGAGGGACAGAGAACACTGAAGCTTTCTTT
>-|TRBJ1-5|TRBV4-2|-
CASSQEGEGNQPQHF
TGTGCCAGCAGCCAAGAAGGGGAGGGAAATCAGCCCCAGCATTTT
>TRBD1|TRBJ1-2|TRBV9|-
CASRRGTDYGYTF
TGTGCCAGCAGGAGGGGGACAGACTATGGCTACACCTTC
>TRBD2|TRBJ2-3|TRBV5-1|-
CASSLPVAGDPPTDTQYF
TGCGCCAGCAGCTTGCCGGTAGCGGGGGACCCACCCACAGATACGCAGTATTTT
>TRBD1|TRBJ2-3|TRBV7-9|-
CASSSGQGGNTQYF
TGTGCCAGCAGCTCCGGACAGGGTGGAAATACGCAGTATTTT
>TRBD1|TRBJ2-1|TRBV2|-
CASSGTGDNEQFF
TGTGCCAGCAGTGGTACAGGGGACAATGAGCAGTTCTTC
>-|TRBJ2-2|TRBV5-1|once
CASSLGAGTGELFF
TGCGCCAGCAGCTTGGGGGCAGGGACCGGGGAGCTGTTTTTT
>TRBD1|TRBJ2-7|TRBV4-1|-
CASSPPTGTGIYEQYF
TGCGCCAGCAGCCCCCCAACCGGGACAGGGATCTACGAGCAGTACTTC
>TRBD1|TRBJ1-2|TRBV6-4|-
CASIKGGDRGLDYGYTF
TGTGCCAGCATCAAAGGGGGGGACAGGGGTTTAGACTATGGCTACACCTTC
>TRBD1|TRBJ1-5|TRBV5-1|-
CASSLDRGQDQPQHF
TGCGCCAGCAGCTTGGACAGGGGGCAAGATCAGCCCCAGCATTTT
>-|TRBJ1-2|TRBV5-1|few
CASSLGSGDHYGYTF
TGCGCCAGCAGCTTGGGTTCGGGAGATCACTATGGCTACACCTTC